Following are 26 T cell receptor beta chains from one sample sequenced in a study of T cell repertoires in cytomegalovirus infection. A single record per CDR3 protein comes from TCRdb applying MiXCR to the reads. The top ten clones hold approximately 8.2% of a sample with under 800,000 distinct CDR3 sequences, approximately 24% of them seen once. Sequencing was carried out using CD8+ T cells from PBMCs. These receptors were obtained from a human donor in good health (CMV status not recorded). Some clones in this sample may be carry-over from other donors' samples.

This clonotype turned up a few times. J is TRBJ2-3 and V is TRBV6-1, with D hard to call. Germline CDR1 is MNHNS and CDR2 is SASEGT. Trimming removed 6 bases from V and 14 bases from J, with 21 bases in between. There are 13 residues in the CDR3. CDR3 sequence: CASSRSGPGDRYF. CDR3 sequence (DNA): TGTGCCAGCAGCCGTTCCGGGCCCGGCGATCGGTATTTT.

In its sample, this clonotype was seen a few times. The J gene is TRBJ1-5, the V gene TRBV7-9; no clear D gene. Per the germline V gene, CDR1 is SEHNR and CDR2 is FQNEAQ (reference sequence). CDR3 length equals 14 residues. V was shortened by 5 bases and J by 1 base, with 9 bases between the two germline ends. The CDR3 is CASSRTESNQPQHF. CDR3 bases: TGTGCCAGCAGCCGTACAGAAAGCAATCAGCCCCAGCATTTT.

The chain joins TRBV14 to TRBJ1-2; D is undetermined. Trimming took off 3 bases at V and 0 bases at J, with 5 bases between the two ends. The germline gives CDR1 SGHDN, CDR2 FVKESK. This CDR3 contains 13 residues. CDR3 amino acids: CASSHTTNYGYTF. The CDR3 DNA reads TGTGCCAGCAGCCACACAACTAACTATGGCTACACCTTC. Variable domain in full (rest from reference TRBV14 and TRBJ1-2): EAGVTQFPSHSVIEKGQTVTLRCDPISGHDNLYWYRRVMGKEIKFLLHFVKESKQDESGMPNNRFLAERTGGTYSTLKVQPAELEDSGVYFCASSHTTNYGYTFGSGTRLTVV.

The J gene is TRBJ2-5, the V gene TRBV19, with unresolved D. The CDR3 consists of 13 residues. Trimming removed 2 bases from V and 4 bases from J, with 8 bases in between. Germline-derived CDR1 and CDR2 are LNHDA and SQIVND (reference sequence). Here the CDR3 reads CASSIHLRETQYF. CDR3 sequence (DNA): TGTGCCAGTAGTATACACCTTAGAGAGACCCAGTACTTC.

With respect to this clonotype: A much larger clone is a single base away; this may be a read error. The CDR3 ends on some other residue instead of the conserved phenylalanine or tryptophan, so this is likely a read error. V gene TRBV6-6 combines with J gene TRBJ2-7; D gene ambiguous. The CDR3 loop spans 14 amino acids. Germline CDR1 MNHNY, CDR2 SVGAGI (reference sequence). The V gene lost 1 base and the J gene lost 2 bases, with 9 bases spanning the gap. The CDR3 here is CASSYYGQTYEQYY. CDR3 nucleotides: TGTGCCAGCAGTTACTATGGTCAGACCTACGAGCAGTACTAC.

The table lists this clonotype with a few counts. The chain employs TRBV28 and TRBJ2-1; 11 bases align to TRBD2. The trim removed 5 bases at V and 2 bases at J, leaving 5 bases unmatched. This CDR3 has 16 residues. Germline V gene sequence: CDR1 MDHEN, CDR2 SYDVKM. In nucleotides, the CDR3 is TGTGCCAGCAGTCCCTTACTAGCGGGGGCCTACAATGAGCAGTTCTTC. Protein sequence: CASSPLLAGAYNEQFF.

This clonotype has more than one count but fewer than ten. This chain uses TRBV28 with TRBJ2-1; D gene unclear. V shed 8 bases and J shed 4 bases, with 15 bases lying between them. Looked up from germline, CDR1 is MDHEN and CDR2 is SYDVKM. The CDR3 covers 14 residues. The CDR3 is CASDEVGQYNEQFF. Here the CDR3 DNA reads TGTGCCAGCGATGAGGTCGGGCAGTACAATGAGCAGTTCTTC. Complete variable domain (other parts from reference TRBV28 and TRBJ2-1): DVKVTQSSRYLVKRTGEKVFLECVQDMDHENMFWYRQDPGLGLRLIYFSYDVKMKEKGDIPEGYSVSREKKERFSLILESASTNQTSMYLCASDEVGQYNEQFFGPGTRLTVL.

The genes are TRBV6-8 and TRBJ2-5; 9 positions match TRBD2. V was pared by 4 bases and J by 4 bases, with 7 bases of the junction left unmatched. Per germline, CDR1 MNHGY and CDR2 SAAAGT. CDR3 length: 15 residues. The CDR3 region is CASSFTAGGPETQYF. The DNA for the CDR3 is TGTGCCAGCAGTTTTACGGCGGGGGGGCCAGAGACCCAGTACTTC.

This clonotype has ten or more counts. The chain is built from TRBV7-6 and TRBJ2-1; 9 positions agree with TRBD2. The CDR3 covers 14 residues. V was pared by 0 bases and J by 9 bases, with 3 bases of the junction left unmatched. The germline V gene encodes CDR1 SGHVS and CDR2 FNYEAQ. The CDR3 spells CASSLAPAGGEQFF. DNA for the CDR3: TGTGCCAGCAGCTTAGCGCCAGCGGGGGGTGAGCAGTTCTTC.

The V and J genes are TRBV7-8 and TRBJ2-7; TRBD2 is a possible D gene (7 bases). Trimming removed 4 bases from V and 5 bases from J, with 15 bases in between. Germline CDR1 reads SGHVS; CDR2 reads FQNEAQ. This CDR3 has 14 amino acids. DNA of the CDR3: TGTGCCAGCAGCTCGATGGGCGGGGGCGACGAGCAGTACTTC. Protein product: CASSSMGGGDEQYF.

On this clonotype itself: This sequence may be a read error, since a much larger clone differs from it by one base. CDR3 bases: TGTGCCAGCAGCCCTAGTTTGGGTATCCATAGCTCCTACGATGAGCAGTTCTTC. Residues: CASSPSLGIHSSYDEQFF. The J gene is TRBJ2-1, the V gene TRBV7-3, with no clear D. From germline, CDR1 is SGHTA and CDR2 FQGTGA. CDR3 length equals 18 residues.

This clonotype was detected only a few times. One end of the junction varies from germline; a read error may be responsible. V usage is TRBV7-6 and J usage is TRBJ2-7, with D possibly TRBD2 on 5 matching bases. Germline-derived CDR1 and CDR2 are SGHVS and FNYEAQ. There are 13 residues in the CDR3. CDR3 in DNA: TGTGCTAGCAGCGTTAATTCGGAGGACGAGCAGTACTTC. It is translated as CASSVNSEDEQYF.

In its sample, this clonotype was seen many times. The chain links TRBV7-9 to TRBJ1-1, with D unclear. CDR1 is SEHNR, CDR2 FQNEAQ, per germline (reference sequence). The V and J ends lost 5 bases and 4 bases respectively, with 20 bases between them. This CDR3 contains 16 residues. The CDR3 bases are TGTGCCAGCAGCCCGCTAGGTCTCGGGAGTGGCACTGAAGCTTTCTTT. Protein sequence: CASSPLGLGSGTEAFF. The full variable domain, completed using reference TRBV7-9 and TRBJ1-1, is DTGVSQNPRHKITKRGQNVTFRCDPISEHNRLYWYRQTLGQGPEFLTYFQNEAQLEKSRLLSDRFSAERPKGSFSTLEIQRTEQGDSAMYLCASSPLGLGSGTEAFFGQGTRLTVV.

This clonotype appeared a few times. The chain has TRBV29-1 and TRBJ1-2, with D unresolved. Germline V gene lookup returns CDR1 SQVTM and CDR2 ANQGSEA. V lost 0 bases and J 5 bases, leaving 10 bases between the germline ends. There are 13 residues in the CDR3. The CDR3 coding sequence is TGCAGCGTTGAAGATCTCGGATATTATGGCTACACCTTC. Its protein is CSVEDLGYYGYTF.

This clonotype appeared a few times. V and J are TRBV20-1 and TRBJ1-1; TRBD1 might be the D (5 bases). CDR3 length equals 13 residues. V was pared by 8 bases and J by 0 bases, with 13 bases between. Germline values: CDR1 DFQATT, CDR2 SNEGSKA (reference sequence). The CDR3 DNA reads TGCAGTACGGGGAAGGGGCTGAACACTGAAGCTTTCTTT. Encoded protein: CSTGKGLNTEAFF.

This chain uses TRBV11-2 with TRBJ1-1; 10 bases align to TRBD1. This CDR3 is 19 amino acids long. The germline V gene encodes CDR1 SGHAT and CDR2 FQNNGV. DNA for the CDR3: TGTGTCACCCAGCTCTGGAGCCTACCGGGACAGGGGATGAACACTGAAGCTTTCTTT. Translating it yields CVTQLWSLPGQGMNTEAFF.

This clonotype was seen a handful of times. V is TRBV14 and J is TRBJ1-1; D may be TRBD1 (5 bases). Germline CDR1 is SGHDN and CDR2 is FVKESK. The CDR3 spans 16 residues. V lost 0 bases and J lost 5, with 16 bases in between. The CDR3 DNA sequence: TGTGCCAGCAGCCAAGAGGAAACAGGACCGTTGACTGAAGCTTTCTTT. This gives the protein CASSQEETGPLTEAFF.

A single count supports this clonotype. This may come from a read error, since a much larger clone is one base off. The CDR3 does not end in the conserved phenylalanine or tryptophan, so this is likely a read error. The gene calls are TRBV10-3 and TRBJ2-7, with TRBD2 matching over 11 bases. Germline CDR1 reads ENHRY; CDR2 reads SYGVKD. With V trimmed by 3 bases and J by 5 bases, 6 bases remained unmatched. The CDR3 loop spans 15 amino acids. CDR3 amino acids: CAISDGLAGKDEQYI. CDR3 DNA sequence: TGTGCCATCAGTGACGGACTAGCGGGCAAGGACGAGCAGTACATC.

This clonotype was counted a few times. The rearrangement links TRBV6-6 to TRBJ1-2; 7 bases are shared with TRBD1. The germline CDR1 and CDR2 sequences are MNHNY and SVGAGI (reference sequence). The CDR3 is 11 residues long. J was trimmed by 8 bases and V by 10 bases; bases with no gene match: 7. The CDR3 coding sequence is TGTGCCACCGTCACAGGGGAGGGCTACACCTTC. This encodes CATVTGEGYTF.

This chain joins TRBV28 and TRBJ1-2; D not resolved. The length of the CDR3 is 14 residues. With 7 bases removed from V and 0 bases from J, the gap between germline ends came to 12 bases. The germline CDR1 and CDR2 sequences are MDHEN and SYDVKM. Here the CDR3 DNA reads TGTGCCAGCAATCCTCGGACGGCTAACTATGGCTACACCTTC. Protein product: CASNPRTANYGYTF.

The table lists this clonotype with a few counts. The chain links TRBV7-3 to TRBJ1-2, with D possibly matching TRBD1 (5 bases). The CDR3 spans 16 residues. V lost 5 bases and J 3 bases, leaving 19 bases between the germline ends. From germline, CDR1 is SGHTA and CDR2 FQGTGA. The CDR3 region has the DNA TGTGCCAGCAGCCCATCGGGGACTTACCTTCACTATGGCTACACCTTC. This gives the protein CASSPSGTYLHYGYTF.

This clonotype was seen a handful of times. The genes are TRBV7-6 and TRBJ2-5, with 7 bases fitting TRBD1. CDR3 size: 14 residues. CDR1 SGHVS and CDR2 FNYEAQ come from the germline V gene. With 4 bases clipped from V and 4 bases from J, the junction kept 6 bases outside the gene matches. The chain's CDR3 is CASSYGDSGETQYF. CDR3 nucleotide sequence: TGTGCCAGCAGCTATGGGGACAGCGGAGAGACCCAGTACTTC.

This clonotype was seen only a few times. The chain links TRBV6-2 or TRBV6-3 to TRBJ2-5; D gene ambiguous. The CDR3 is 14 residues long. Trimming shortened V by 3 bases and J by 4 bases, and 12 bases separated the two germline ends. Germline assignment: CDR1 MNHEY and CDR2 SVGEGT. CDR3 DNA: TGTGCCAGCAGTTATTCAAGGCTTTCAGAGACCCAGTACTTC. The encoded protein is CASSYSRLSETQYF.

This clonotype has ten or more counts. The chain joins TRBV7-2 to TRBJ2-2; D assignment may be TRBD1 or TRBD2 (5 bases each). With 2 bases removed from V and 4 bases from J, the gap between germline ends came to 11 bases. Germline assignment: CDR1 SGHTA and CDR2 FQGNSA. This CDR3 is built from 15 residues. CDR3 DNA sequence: TGTGCCAGCAGCTTACCGGGGACCGCCACCGGGGAGCTGTTTTTT. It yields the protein CASSLPGTATGELFF.

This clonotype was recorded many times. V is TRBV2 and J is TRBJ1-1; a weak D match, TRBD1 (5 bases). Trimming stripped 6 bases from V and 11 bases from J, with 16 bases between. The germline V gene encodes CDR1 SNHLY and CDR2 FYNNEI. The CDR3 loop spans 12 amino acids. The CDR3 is CASRGGREVAFF. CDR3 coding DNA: TGTGCCAGCAGGGGTGGCAGGGAAGTGGCTTTCTTT.

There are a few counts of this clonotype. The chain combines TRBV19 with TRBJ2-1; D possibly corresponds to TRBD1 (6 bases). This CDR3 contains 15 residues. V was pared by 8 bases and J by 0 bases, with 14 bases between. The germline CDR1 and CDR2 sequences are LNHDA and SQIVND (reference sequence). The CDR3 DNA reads TGTGCCAGTTGGGTTACAGGGAGCTCCTACAATGAGCAGTTCTTC. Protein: CASWVTGSSYNEQFF. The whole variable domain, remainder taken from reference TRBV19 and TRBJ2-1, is DGGITQSPKYLFRKEGQNVTLSCEQNLNHDAMYWYRQDPGQGLRLIYYSQIVNDFQKGDIAEGYSVSREKKESFPLTVTSAQKNPTAFYLCASWVTGSSYNEQFFGPGTRLTVL.